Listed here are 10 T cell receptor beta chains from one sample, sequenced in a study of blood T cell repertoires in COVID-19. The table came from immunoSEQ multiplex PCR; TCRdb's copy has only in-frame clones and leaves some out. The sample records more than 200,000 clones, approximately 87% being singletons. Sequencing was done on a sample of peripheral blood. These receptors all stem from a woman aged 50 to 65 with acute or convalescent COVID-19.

Here the CDR3 reads CASRGLAFTDTQYF. DNA of the CDR3: TGTGCCAGCCGAGGGCTAGCGTTCACAGATACGCAGTATTTT. V usage is TRBV27 and J usage is TRBJ2-3, with D tentatively TRBD2 (6 bases). This CDR3 is built from 14 residues. Germline V gene data show CDR1 as MNHEY and CDR2 as SMNVEV (reference sequence). Trimming took off 8 bases at V and 2 bases at J, with 14 bases between the two ends.

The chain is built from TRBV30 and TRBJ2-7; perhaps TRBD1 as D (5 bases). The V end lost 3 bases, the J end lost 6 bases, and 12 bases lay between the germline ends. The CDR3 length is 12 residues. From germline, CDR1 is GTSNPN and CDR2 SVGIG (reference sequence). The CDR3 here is CAWRVGLAEQYF. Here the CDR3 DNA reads TGTGCCTGGAGGGTGGGGCTGGCCGAGCAGTACTTC. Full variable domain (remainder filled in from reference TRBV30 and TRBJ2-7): SQTIHQWPATLVQPVGSPLSLECTVEGTSNPNLYWYRQAAGRGLQLLFYSVGIGQISSEVPQNLSASRPQDRQFILSSKKLLLSDSGFYLCAWRVGLAEQYFGPGTRLTVT.

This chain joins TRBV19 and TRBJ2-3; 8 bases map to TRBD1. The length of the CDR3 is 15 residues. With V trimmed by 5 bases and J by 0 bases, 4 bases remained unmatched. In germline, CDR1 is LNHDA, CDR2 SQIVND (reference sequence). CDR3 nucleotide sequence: TGTGCCAGTAGTGGTACAGGGGGTAGCACAGATACGCAGTATTTT. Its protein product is CASSGTGGSTDTQYF.

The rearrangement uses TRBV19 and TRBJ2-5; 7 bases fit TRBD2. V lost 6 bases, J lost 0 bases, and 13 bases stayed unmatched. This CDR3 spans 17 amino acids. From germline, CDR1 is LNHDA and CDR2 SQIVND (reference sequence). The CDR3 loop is CASSRNNGRPNQETQYF. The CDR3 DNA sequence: TGTGCCAGTAGCCGAAATAACGGGAGGCCCAACCAAGAGACCCAGTACTTC.

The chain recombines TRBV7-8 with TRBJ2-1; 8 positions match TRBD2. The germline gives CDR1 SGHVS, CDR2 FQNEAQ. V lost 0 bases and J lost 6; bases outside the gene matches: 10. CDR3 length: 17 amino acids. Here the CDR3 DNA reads TGTGCCAGCAGCTTAGCCCCCAGAGCGGGGGCCACCAATGAGCAGTTCTTC. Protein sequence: CASSLAPRAGATNEQFF.

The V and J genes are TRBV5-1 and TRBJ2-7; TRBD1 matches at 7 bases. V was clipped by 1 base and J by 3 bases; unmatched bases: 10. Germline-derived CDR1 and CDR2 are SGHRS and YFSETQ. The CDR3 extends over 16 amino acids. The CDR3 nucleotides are TGCGCCAGCAGCTTGAATGGGCGAGGGGGCCACTACGAGCAGTACTTC. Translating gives CASSLNGRGGHYEQYF.

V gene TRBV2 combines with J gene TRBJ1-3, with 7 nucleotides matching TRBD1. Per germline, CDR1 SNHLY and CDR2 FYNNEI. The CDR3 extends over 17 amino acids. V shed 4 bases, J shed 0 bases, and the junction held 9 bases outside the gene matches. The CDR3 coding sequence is TGTGCCAGCAGTGTGCGAAACAGGGGAGTCTCTGGAAACACCATATATTTT. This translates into CASSVRNRGVSGNTIYF. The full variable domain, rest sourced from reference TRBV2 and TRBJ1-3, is EPEVTQTPSHQVTQMGQEVILRCVPISNHLYFYWYRQILGQKVEFLVSFYNNEISEKSEIFDDQFSVERPDGSNFTLKIRSTKLEDSAMYFCASSVRNRGVSGNTIYFGEGSWLTVV.

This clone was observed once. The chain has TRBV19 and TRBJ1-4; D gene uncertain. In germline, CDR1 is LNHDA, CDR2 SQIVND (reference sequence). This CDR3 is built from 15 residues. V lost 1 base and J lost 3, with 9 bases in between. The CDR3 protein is CASSIGWGANEKLFF. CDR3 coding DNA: TGTGCCAGTAGTATAGGCTGGGGAGCTAATGAAAAACTGTTTTTT.

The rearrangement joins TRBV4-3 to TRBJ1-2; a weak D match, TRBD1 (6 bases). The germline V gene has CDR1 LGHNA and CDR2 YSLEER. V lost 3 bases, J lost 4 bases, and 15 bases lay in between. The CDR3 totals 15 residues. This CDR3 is CASSQVWDTGYGYTF. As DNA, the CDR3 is TGCGCCAGCAGCCAGGTTTGGGACACGGGCTATGGCTACACCTTC.

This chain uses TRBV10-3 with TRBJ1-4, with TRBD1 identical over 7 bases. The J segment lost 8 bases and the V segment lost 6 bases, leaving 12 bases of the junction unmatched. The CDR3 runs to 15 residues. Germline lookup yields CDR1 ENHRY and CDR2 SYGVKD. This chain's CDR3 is CAIRETTGAQEKLFF. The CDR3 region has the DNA TGTGCCATCAGGGAAACTACAGGGGCGCAGGAAAAACTGTTTTTT.